This entry lists 2 T cell receptor beta chains sequenced from one sample in a study of naive and memory T cell subsets. Broader study findings: Possibly reflecting memory cells re-expressing CD45RA, a few larger clonotypes occurred in naive repertoires, especially CD8.

Their antigens remain unidentified. The beta constant-region primer was an equimolar mix of two oligonucleotides covering TRBC1 and TRBC2. Four rounds of PCR amplified the ligated cDNA using nested alpha and beta constant-region primers plus SP2. TCRdb used MiXCR to reprocess the UMI-ligation and nested PCR reads, holding one entry per CDR3 protein. Of 120,000 to 150,000 distinct CDR3 sequences listed, approximately 20% are singletons. Sequencing was carried out using naive CD8+ T cells from blood. These receptors were obtained from a human donor in good health.

This clonotype occurred a few times. The chain carries TRBV9 and TRBJ1-2; D is possibly TRBD1 (5 bases). Per the germline V gene, CDR1 is SGDLS and CDR2 is YYNGEE. The CDR3 length is 14 residues. The V end lost 3 bases, the J end lost 4 bases, and 13 bases lay between the germline ends. The CDR3 protein is CASSAGGDTYGYTF. The DNA for the CDR3 is TGTGCCAGCAGCGCCGGGGGGGATACCTATGGCTACACCTTC.

The genes are TRBV25-1 and TRBJ2-7; TRBD1 might be the D (6 bases). V was trimmed by 1 base and J by 2 bases, leaving 12 bases between them. The CDR3 consists of 15 residues. Germline V gene lookup returns CDR1 MGHDK and CDR2 SYGVNS. The CDR3: CASSEWGQPTYEQYF. CDR3 bases: TGTGCCAGCAGTGAATGGGGACAACCTACCTACGAGCAGTACTTC.